This T cell receptor beta chain comes out of a study of T-cell reconstitution after alpha-beta-depleted transplantation in children listed by TCRdb under 2016. Describing the broader study: Using TCR repertoire profiling, the study followed T-cell immune reconstitution in a quantitative way in children after TCRalphabeta/CD19-depleted allogeneic hematopoietic cell transplantation.

The protocol used for the library was PCR. The sequencer listed for this sample is Illumina HiSeq 2500. Molecular barcoding was employed in the preparation of TCR libraries, with unique molecular identifiers being used to normalize TCRbeta repertoire quantification. The public reads were reanalyzed by TCRdb: fastp trimming at Q25, MiXCR alignment, in-frame beta chains only. Records with the same CDR3 protein are collapsed into one entry carrying the most frequent genes and DNA. The sample table lists approximately 400,000 distinct CDR3 sequences, roughly 10% of them with a count of one. About 5% of the sample belongs to the ten largest clones. Turning to this clonotype: Its cognate antigen has yet to be identified. Nothing much larger sits one base from this clone, and base qualities are not available.

The sequencing here drew on PBMCs from the stem cell graft donor, taken from the stem cell graft. The TCR originated in a human donor who donated a stem cell graft to a child with acute myeloid leukemia.

The sequenced DNA is TGCAGCGTTGAACGCAGGGGGCAGGACGAAAAACTGTTTTTT. Its coded protein is CSVERRGQDEKLFF. The chain uses TRBV29-1 and TRBJ1-4, and TRBD1 matches 8 of the central bases. From its cysteine to its phenylalanine, the CDR3 spans 14 amino acids. The DNA shown is the 42-base CDR3, in frame from base 1. Via the germline V gene, CDR1 is SQVTM and CDR2 ANQGSEA. V and J are trimmed by 2 bases and 8 bases, and the gene matches miss 7 bases of the junction.